These 2 T cell receptor beta chains share one sample of origin, sequenced in a study of beta chain features in type 1 diabetes. Reverse transcription of all isolated RNA meant that expressed TCRB transcripts were sequenced. Profiled with immunoSEQ multiplex PCR; TCRdb holds only in-frame clones, not every one. The table includes around 160,000 clones, about 44% detected once. The sample was Tregs from blood. The receptors originated from a man aged 18 to 29 in good health.

The sample holds a few counts of this clone. V gene TRBV18 combines with J gene TRBJ1-1; weak D call: TRBD1 (5 bases). The CDR3 contains 14 residues. Germline assignment: CDR1 KGHSH and CDR2 LQKENI. V lost 3 bases and J lost 6, with 14 bases in between. The CDR3 region has the DNA TGTGCCAGCTCACCCGGGCAGGGTATGGCTGAAGCTTTCTTT. The encoded protein is CASSPGQGMAEAFF.

This clone appeared a few times. V and J are TRBV7-9 and TRBJ2-2, with 8 bases lining up with TRBD2. The germline V gene has CDR1 SEHNR and CDR2 FQNEAQ (reference sequence). J lost 1 base, V lost 0 bases, and 10 bases had no gene match. This CDR3 is built from 19 residues. CDR3: CASSLARLSLAVNTGELFF. The CDR3 region has the DNA TGTGCCAGCAGCTTAGCTCGACTATCACTAGCGGTGAACACCGGGGAGCTGTTTTTT.